Included here is one TCR beta chain sequence, with context. Its antigen is unknown. This sample was taken from a study of cytomegalovirus exposure and HLA in healthy donors. Study-level points and caveats: A few chains tied to CMV proved CMV antigen-specific in vitro. A later analysis found first-cohort TCR clusters tended to co-occur in the 100 to 150 validation repertoires.

The CDR3 contains 18 residues. V lost 3 bases and J lost 1; bases outside the gene matches: 5. Germline loops: CDR1 SGDLS, CDR2 YYNGEE. TCRdb keeps only in-frame clones here, not all; method: immunoSEQ multiplex PCR. The table records about 200,000 clones, about three quarters of them present only once. Sequencing was done on a sample of PBMCs. The J gene is TRBJ2-6, the V gene TRBV9; 12 bases map to TRBD2. The TCR sequence derives from a woman in her twenties or thirties in good health and CMV-seronegative. For the CDR3, the DNA is TGTGCCAGCAGCGCCAGACTAGCGGGGGCGTCTGGGGCCAACGTCCTGACTTTC. It yields the protein CASSARLAGASGANVLTF.